Below are 26 T cell receptor beta chains sequenced from a single sample in a study of response to subunit inactivated influenza vaccine. TCRdb itself ran the RT-PCR reads through MiXCR, one entry per CDR3 protein. The table includes 650,000 to 700,000 distinct CDR3 sequences, approximately 15% detected once. The specimen comprised PBMCs from blood, sampled about 12 days after vaccination. All receptors derive from a man aged 50-59 years who received an inactivated influenza vaccine.

This clonotype has just a few counts. The chain couples TRBV3-1 to TRBJ1-6; D is unresolved. V shed 0 bases and J shed 4 bases, with 10 bases lying between them. The CDR3 is 16 residues long. CDR1 and CDR2 from the germline V gene are LGHDT and YNNKEL (reference sequence). The chain's CDR3 is CASSQDWAAYNSPLHF. In nucleotides, the CDR3 is TGTGCCAGCAGCCAAGACTGGGCCGCATATAATTCACCCCTCCACTTT.

The chain employs TRBV20-1 and TRBJ2-5, with 7 bases matching TRBD2. There are 17 residues in the CDR3. Germline V gene data show CDR1 as DFQATT and CDR2 as SNEGSKA (reference sequence). V lost 2 bases, J lost 1 base, and 13 bases stayed unmatched. The CDR3 reads CSARPPFRLAAQETQYF. The CDR3 region has the DNA TGCAGTGCTAGACCGCCCTTCCGCCTAGCGGCCCAAGAGACCCAGTACTTC.

This clonotype came up a few times. CDR3 sequence (DNA): TGTGCCATCAGACCGGGAACAGGGGCGAACACTGAAGCTTTCTTT. It yields the protein CAIRPGTGANTEAFF. The chain couples TRBV10-3 to TRBJ1-1; 7 nucleotides match TRBD1. This CDR3 comprises 15 residues. The germline CDR1 and CDR2 sequences are ENHRY and SYGVKD. Trimming took 6 bases from V and 1 from J; bases not matched to a gene: 8.

The chain has TRBV5-5 and TRBJ1-2; D is perhaps TRBD1 (6 bases). V dropped 0 bases and J dropped 7 bases, with 16 bases sitting between them. The CDR3 sequence is 15 residues long. The germline gives CDR1 SGHKS, CDR2 YYEKEE (reference sequence). CDR3 nucleotide sequence: TGTGCCAGCAGCTTGGCCTGGGGGACACCATCTGGCTACACCTTC. Residues: CASSLAWGTPSGYTF.

The rearrangement joins TRBV4-3 to TRBJ2-2; D not resolved. The CDR3 sequence is 15 residues long. Deletions cut 4 bases from V and 4 bases from J, with 13 bases between. Per the germline V gene, CDR1 is LGHNA and CDR2 is YSLEER. Here the CDR3 DNA reads TGCGCCAGCAGCCGAATCGGGTCGGGCACCGGGGAGCTGTTTTTT. This gives the protein CASSRIGSGTGELFF.

This clonotype was seen only a few times. The CDR3 sequence: CAIKGQEDTEAFF. CDR3 in DNA: TGTGCCATCAAAGGACAGGAGGACACTGAAGCTTTCTTT. This chain connects TRBV10-3 to TRBJ1-1; 7 nucleotides match TRBD1. The J segment lost 3 bases and the V segment lost 7 bases, leaving 5 bases of the junction unmatched. This CDR3 has 13 residues. Germline CDR1 reads ENHRY; CDR2 reads SYGVKD.

V and J are TRBV6-5 and TRBJ2-1; D is unresolved. V was pared by 5 bases and J by 0 bases, with 20 bases between. The CDR3 runs 18 residues. Germline-derived CDR1 and CDR2 are MNHEY and SVGAGI. Here the CDR3 reads CASSTAYRRGSSYNEQFF. CDR3 coding DNA: TGTGCCAGCAGTACCGCGTATCGGCGCGGAAGCTCCTACAATGAGCAGTTCTTC.

This clonotype has ten or more counts. J is TRBJ1-5 and V is TRBV12-3 or TRBV12-4; weak D call: TRBD1 (5 bases). This CDR3 is 15 amino acids long. The V end was cut by 2 bases, the J end by 3 bases, with 11 bases between. CDR3 nucleotides: TGTGCCAGCAGTTTACGGACAACTGCCAATCAGCCCCAGCATTTT. Its translation is CASSLRTTANQPQHF.

The V call is TRBV15, the J call TRBJ2-3; the D gene is possibly TRBD2 (6 bases). Germline V gene data show CDR1 as LNHNV and CDR2 as YYDKDF (reference sequence). V was cut by 7 bases and J by 6 bases, with 17 bases left in between. The CDR3 is 14 amino acids. This CDR3 is CATTARGFSDTQYF. In DNA form, the CDR3 reads TGTGCCACCACAGCCCGGGGGTTTTCTGATACGCAGTATTTT.

CDR3 region: CASSLNPGKGETQYF. CDR3 DNA sequence: TGTGCCAGCAGCTTAAATCCAGGGAAGGGAGAGACCCAGTACTTC. J is TRBJ2-5 and V is TRBV7-6, with D possibly being TRBD1 (5 bases). Trimming pared 2 bases from V and 4 bases from J, leaving 14 bases between. CDR1 SGHVS and CDR2 FNYEAQ come from the germline V gene. The CDR3 is 15 residues long.

This clonotype was detected many times. The chain recombines TRBV3-1 with TRBJ1-6; 12 nucleotides agree with TRBD1. Germline V lookup: CDR1 LGHDT, CDR2 YNNKEL (reference sequence). The trim removed 0 bases at V and 8 bases at J, leaving 11 bases unmatched. The CDR3 length is 19 residues. This CDR3 reads CASSQEVGTGGVPHSPLHF. The CDR3 DNA sequence: TGTGCCAGCAGCCAAGAGGTTGGGACAGGGGGCGTCCCTCATTCACCCCTCCACTTT.

CDR3 in amino acids: CASSPSGGPFINEQFF. In DNA form, the CDR3 reads TGTGCCAGCAGCCCTTCGGGAGGGCCTTTTATTAATGAGCAGTTCTTC. The genes are TRBV7-2 and TRBJ2-1; TRBD2 agrees at 8 bases. With 5 bases clipped from V and 7 bases from J, the junction kept 13 bases outside the gene matches. CDR3 length: 16 amino acids. In germline, CDR1 is SGHTA, CDR2 FQGNSA. Filled out from reference TRBV7-2 and TRBJ2-1, the complete variable domain reads GAGVSQSPSNKVTEKGKDVELRCDPISGHTALYWYRQSLGQGLEFLIYFQGNSAPDKSGLPSDRFSAERTGGSVSTLTIQRTQQEDSAVYLCASSPSGGPFINEQFFGPGTRLTVL.

A few counts support this clonotype. This chain links TRBV7-2 with TRBJ2-2; D is unresolved. Deletions cut 1 base from V and 4 bases from J, with 16 bases between. From germline, CDR1 is SGHTA and CDR2 FQGNSA. This CDR3 spans 17 amino acids. The DNA of the CDR3 is TGTGCCAGCAGCTTAGGTGGCAGACTCTTAGGCACCGGGGAGCTGTTTTTT. Its protein is CASSLGGRLLGTGELFF.

In this sample, this clonotype turned up a few times. V gene TRBV7-6 combines with J gene TRBJ1-3, with TRBD1 as a possible D gene (5 bases). The CDR3 has 16 residues. The V gene lost 1 base and the J gene lost 0 bases, with 10 bases spanning the gap. The V gene's germline CDR1 is SGHVS and CDR2 FNYEAQ. CDR3 sequence (DNA): TGTGCCAGCAGCTTAGGGTCTGGGGGCTCTGGAAACACCATATATTTT. Amino acids: CASSLGSGGSGNTIYF.

In its sample, this clonotype was seen a few times. This rearrangement joins TRBV7-9 to TRBJ1-5, with D possibly being TRBD1 (6 bases). V lost 0 bases and J 6 bases, leaving 9 bases between the germline ends. Germline loops: CDR1 SEHNR, CDR2 FQNEAQ (reference sequence). The CDR3 has 14 residues. DNA of the CDR3: TGTGCCAGCAGCTTAGCGGGGGGCTCTCAGCCCCAGCATTTT. Protein sequence: CASSLAGGSQPQHF.

This clonotype has a handful of counts. The rearrangement joins TRBV11-1 to TRBJ2-1; possible D gene TRBD1, 6 bases. Germline CDR1 reads SGHAT; CDR2 reads FQDESV (reference sequence). Trimming took 7 bases from V and 7 from J, leaving 17 bases between them. CDR3 length: 14 residues. The CDR3 protein is CASNYRRDKNEQFF. For the CDR3, the DNA is TGTGCCAGCAACTACCGCCGGGACAAAAATGAGCAGTTCTTC.

In its sample, this clonotype was seen a few times. The chain has TRBV7-9 and TRBJ1-3; unclear D gene. The CDR3 is made up of 15 amino acids. The V end was cut by 3 bases, the J end by 0 bases, with 9 bases between. CDR1 and CDR2 (germline): SEHNR, FQNEAQ (reference sequence). The CDR3 protein is CASSFPLISGNTIYF. The DNA of the CDR3 is TGTGCCAGCAGCTTCCCACTCATCTCTGGAAACACCATATATTTT.

The chain carries TRBV7-2 and TRBJ2-7; 7 nucleotides match TRBD2. This CDR3 contains 14 residues. Germline V gene data show CDR1 as SGHTA and CDR2 as FQGNSA. Trimming at V came to 4 bases and at J to 1 base, leaving 4 bases not matched to a gene. CDR3 in amino acids: CASSSRTSSYEQYF. DNA of the CDR3: TGTGCCAGCAGCTCCCGGACTAGTTCCTACGAGCAGTACTTC.

This clonotype was seen more than once but under ten times. The gene calls are TRBV20-1 and TRBJ1-1; the D gene is possibly TRBD1 (6 bases). The CDR3 is 13 residues long. Trimming took 4 bases from V and 1 from J, leaving 10 bases between them. CDR1 and CDR2 (germline): DFQATT, SNEGSKA (reference sequence). This chain's CDR3 is CSANGGPNTEAFF. As DNA, the CDR3 is TGCAGTGCTAACGGGGGGCCGAACACTGAAGCTTTCTTT.

The chain has TRBV20-1 and TRBJ1-2; D might be TRBD1 (6 bases). The germline V and J ends were trimmed by 2 bases and 8 bases, with 18 bases remaining between them. This CDR3 is 14 amino acids long. Germline V gene data show CDR1 as DFQATT and CDR2 as SNEGSKA (reference sequence). CDR3: CSARRWAGAGGYTF. The CDR3 nucleotides read TGCAGTGCTAGACGTTGGGCAGGGGCGGGCGGCTACACCTTC.

This clonotype has only a few counts. The gene calls are TRBV20-1 and TRBJ2-7, with TRBD2 matching 10 bases. CDR3 size: 16 residues. Germline V lookup: CDR1 DFQATT, CDR2 SNEGSKA (reference sequence). V lost 6 bases to trimming and J lost 2 bases; unmatched junction nucleotides: 13. CDR3: CSAVHPGLASTYEQYF. In DNA form, the CDR3 reads TGCAGTGCCGTACACCCGGGACTAGCGAGTACCTACGAGCAGTACTTC.

This clonotype appeared a few times. This CDR3 reads CASSQGWTENTEAFF. CDR3 nucleotides: TGTGCCAGCAGCCAAGGCTGGACAGAGAACACTGAAGCTTTCTTT. This chain uses TRBV3-1 with TRBJ1-1; TRBD1 might be the D (6 bases). The CDR3 has 15 amino acids. Trimming took off 1 base at V and 1 base at J, with 10 bases between the two ends. The germline CDR1 and CDR2 sequences are LGHDT and YNNKEL (reference sequence). Full variable domain (rest looked up from reference TRBV3-1 and TRBJ1-1): DTAVSQTPKYLVTQMGNDKSIKCEQNLGHDTMYWYKQDSKKFLKIMFSYNNKELIINETVPNRFSPKSPDKAHLNLHINSLELGDSAVYFCASSQGWTENTEAFFGQGTRLTVV.

The chain employs TRBV7-2 and TRBJ1-1, with D possibly matching TRBD1 (6 bases). Per germline, CDR1 SGHTA and CDR2 FQGNSA. Trimming cost V 5 bases and J 1 base, with 17 bases left between them. The length of the CDR3 is 16 residues. DNA for the CDR3: TGTGCCAGCAGCGTACGGGCCCCAGGGGCGAACACTGAAGCTTTCTTT. Its protein is CASSVRAPGANTEAFF.

The table lists this clonotype with a few counts. The chain carries TRBV6-1 and TRBJ2-5; 8 bases align to TRBD2. Germline CDR1 MNHNS, CDR2 SASEGT. The V segment lost 7 bases and the J segment 4 bases; nucleotides outside the gene matches: 11. The CDR3 runs to 15 residues. CDR3 residues: CASNPGLVLAETQYF. The CDR3, as DNA: TGTGCCAGCAATCCGGGACTAGTATTGGCAGAGACCCAGTACTTC.

This clonotype was picked up a small number of times. The rearrangement uses TRBV4-3 and TRBJ2-1; tentatively, D is TRBD2 (5 bases). Trimming took off 0 bases at V and 6 bases at J, with 21 bases between the two ends. The CDR3 is 18 amino acids. CDR1 and CDR2 (germline): LGHNA, YSLEER. CDR3 region: CASSQDEYGVADVNEQFF. CDR3 DNA sequence: TGCGCCAGCAGCCAAGATGAGTACGGGGTAGCCGATGTCAATGAGCAGTTCTTC.

V is TRBV7-2 and J is TRBJ1-5; D is ambiguous. The CDR3 runs to 14 residues. Germline V gives CDR1 SGHTA, CDR2 FQGNSA. Trimming removed 3 bases at V and 5 bases at J, with 11 bases between. The CDR3 sequence is CASSFQQGYQPQHF. The CDR3 DNA reads as TGTGCCAGCAGCTTTCAACAAGGTTATCAGCCCCAGCATTTT.